Sequencing of this T cell receptor (beta chain) was carried out in a study of cytomegalovirus exposure and HLA in healthy donors. V lost 1 base and J lost 1; bases outside the gene matches: 7. The CDR3 extends over 16 amino acids. CDR1 and CDR2 (germline): GTSNPN, SVGIG (reference sequence). Primers included in the PCR were 60 Vbeta and 13 Jbeta primers. Assay: immunoSEQ multiplex PCR; the TCRdb copy retains only in-frame clones and omits some. The sample includes approximately 160,000 clones, about 73% of them seen just once. This receptor was identified in a woman between 50 and 59 years old in good health and CMV-seropositive. The sample taken for sequencing was PBMCs. The chain employs TRBV30 and TRBJ1-5; 7 bases are a match to TRBD1. Here the CDR3 reads CAWSAGTVGSNQPQHF. In DNA, the CDR3 is TGTGCCTGGAGTGCTGGGACAGTCGGAAGCAATCAGCCCCAGCATTTT. The full variable domain, completed using reference TRBV30 and TRBJ1-5, is SQTIHQWPATLVQPVGSPLSLECTVEGTSNPNLYWYRQAAGRGLQLLFYSVGIGQISSEVPQNLSASRPQDRQFILSSKKLLLSDSGFYLCAWSAGTVGSNQPQHFGDGTRLSIL.